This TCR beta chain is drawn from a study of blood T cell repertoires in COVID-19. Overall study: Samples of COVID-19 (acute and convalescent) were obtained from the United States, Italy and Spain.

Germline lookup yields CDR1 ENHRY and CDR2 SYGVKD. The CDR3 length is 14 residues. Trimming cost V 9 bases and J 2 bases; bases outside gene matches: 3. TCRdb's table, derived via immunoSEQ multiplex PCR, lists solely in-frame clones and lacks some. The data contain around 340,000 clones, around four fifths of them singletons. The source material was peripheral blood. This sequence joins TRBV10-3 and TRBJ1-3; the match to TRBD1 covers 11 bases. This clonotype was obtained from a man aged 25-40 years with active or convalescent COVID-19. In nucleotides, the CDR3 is TGTGCCATTTGGACAGGGGGCGCTGGAAACACCATATATTTT. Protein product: CAIWTGGAGNTIYF.